The rows below give T cell receptor beta chains drawn from one sample of a study of OX40 agonist ivuxolimab in advanced cancers. Profiling relied on immunoSEQ multiplex PCR, and the TCRdb table lists in-frame clones only, not all of them. The sample lists 57,000 or so clones; 93% were seen once. The sample here was CD4+ or CD8+ T cells sorted from blood, taken in a trial of the OX40 agonist ivuxolimab. All receptors derive from an adult with an advanced solid tumor such as melanoma, head and neck, liver or kidney cancer. Both conserved end residues are part of each CDR3. D genes are given only for firm matches. Only some rows state a clone size, as once, few, many or a class for expanded clones.

J,V,length,D,size,DNA,CDR3
TRBJ1-1,TRBV7-2,11,NA,NA,TGTGCCACGCGGAGTGGGCCTGAAGCTTTCTTT,CATRSGPEAFF
TRBJ2-1,TRBV7-8,18,NA,NA,TGTGCCAGCAGCTTAGCGCGAGGCGGCGTAAGCTCCTACAATGAGCAGTTCTTC,CASSLARGGVSSYNEQFF
TRBJ1-1,TRBV25-1,14,NA,once,TGTGCCAGCAGTGAAAGCCGGGGTTGGACTGAAGCTTTCTTT,CASSESRGWTEAFF
TRBJ2-2,TRBV6-5,15,NA,NA,TGTGCCAGCAGGCCCAGGGACCTAAACACCGGGGAGCTGTTTTTT,CASRPRDLNTGELFF
TRBJ2-7,TRBV9,16,TRBD1,NA,TGTGCCAGCAGCGTGGGGTCCGGGACAGTTACCTACGAGCAGTACTTC,CASSVGSGTVTYEQYF
TRBJ2-1,TRBV7-6,15,TRBD2,once,TGTGCCAGCAGCTTAGCGTTGGGACTAGTAGATGAGCAGTTCTTC,CASSLALGLVDEQFF
TRBJ2-7,TRBV7-2,15,NA,NA,TGTGCCAGCAGCCCGCACGGGCCTAGCCCGCTTGAGCAGTACTTC,CASSPHGPSPLEQYF
TRBJ2-4,TRBV7-2,13,TRBD1,NA,TGTGCCAGCAGCAGACAGGGGCAAAACATTCAGTACTTC,CASSRQGQNIQYF
TRBJ1-2,TRBV2,14,NA,NA,TGTGCCAGCAGTGAACCCTATATATACTATGGCTACACCTTC,CASSEPYIYYGYTF
TRBJ2-3,TRBV28,15,TRBD2,NA,TGTGCCAGCAGTTTTCCTCTAGCGGGCACAGATACGCAGTATTTT,CASSFPLAGTDTQYF
TRBJ2-7,TRBV28,16,NA,NA,TGTGCCAGCAGCGTCCCGTCGTTGGGGTTCTCCTACGAGCAGTACTTC,CASSVPSLGFSYEQYF
TRBJ1-1,TRBV5-6,13,NA,NA,TGTGCCAGCAAAGAGGGCGGGAACACTGAAGCTTTCTTT,CASKEGGNTEAFF
TRBJ2-7,TRBV4-1,15,NA,NA,TGCGCCAGCAGCCCTCAGGAGGGACCTTCCTACGAGCAGTACTTC,CASSPQEGPSYEQYF
TRBJ1-1,TRBV6-5,14,NA,NA,TGTGCCAGCAGTTACTCCATTTGGGGGACTGAAGCTTTCTTT,CASSYSIWGTEAFF
TRBJ2-2,TRBV14,17,NA,NA,TGTGCCAGCAGCCAAGATATGCCGCGGGACAACATCGGGGAGCTGTTTTTT,CASSQDMPRDNIGELFF
TRBJ1-4,TRBV5-6,15,TRBD1,once,TGTGCCAGCAGCTTCAGGGACAGGTCTCATGAAAAACTGTTTTTT,CASSFRDRSHEKLFF
TRBJ2-5,TRBV7-7,13,NA,NA,TGTGCCAGCAGCAAAGGACATGAAAAGACCCAGTACTTC,CASSKGHEKTQYF
TRBJ2-5,TRBV2,16,NA,NA,TGTGCCAGCGGTCAGAGTGACAGGACCCACCAAGAGACCCAGTACTTC,CASGQSDRTHQETQYF
TRBJ1-5,TRBV6-5,15,TRBD1,NA,TGTGCCAGCAGTGCAACCACAGGGGTCAATCAGCCCCAGCATTTT,CASSATTGVNQPQHF
TRBJ1-5,TRBV28,15,NA,NA,TGTGCCAGCAGTCCTCCCGACAGCCTCAATCAGCCCCAGCATTTT,CASSPPDSLNQPQHF
TRBJ2-7,TRBV27,15,TRBD1,NA,TGTGCCAGCAGTCCCGGGACAGGTAGCTCCTACGAGCAGTACTTC,CASSPGTGSSYEQYF
TRBJ1-1,TRBV6-4,16,TRBD1,NA,TGTGCCAGCAGTGCGGCAGGGGGCGTATGGACCACTGAAGCTTTCTTT,CASSAAGGVWTTEAFF
TRBJ2-7,TRBV7-9,14,TRBD1,few,TGTGCCAGCAGCTTAGAGGACAGGGAATACGAGCAGTACTTC,CASSLEDREYEQYF
TRBJ2-1,TRBV6-5,14,NA,NA,TGTGCCAGCAGATTGCAGGGGGGCCACAATGAGCAGTTCTTC,CASRLQGGHNEQFF
TRBJ2-7,TRBV19,14,TRBD1,NA,TGTGCCAGTAGTATGGGACAGGGGCCGGGGGAGCAGTACTTC,CASSMGQGPGEQYF
TRBJ2-2,TRBV7-9,16,TRBD1,NA,TGTGCCAGCAGGAAAAGTCGGGACAGTCCTCCCGGGGAGCTGTTTTTT,CASRKSRDSPPGELFF
TRBJ1-2,TRBV13,13,NA,NA,TGTGCCAGCAGCCCGGCGGCTGACTATGGCTACACCTTC,CASSPAADYGYTF
TRBJ2-5,TRBV11-2,13,NA,NA,TGTGCCAGCAGCTTAGGCAGACCTGAACGGTGGTACTTC,CASSLGRPERWYF
TRBJ2-1,TRBV28,17,TRBD1,once,TGTGCCAGCAGTTCCTACCCCGGGACAGGGGAGAGCAATGAGCAGTTCTTC,CASSSYPGTGESNEQFF
TRBJ2-3,TRBV27,18,TRBD2,NA,TGTGCCAGCAGTTTATTCGCCACTAGCGGGAGGGATACAGATACGCAGTATTTT,CASSLFATSGRDTDTQYF
TRBJ1-4,TRBV4-3,15,TRBD1,NA,TGCGCCAGCAGCCAAGCCCGACAGGGTTGGGAAAAACTGTTTTTT,CASSQARQGWEKLFF
TRBJ1-4,TRBV6-5,15,TRBD1,NA,TGTGCCAGCAGGCCTAGACAGGGAGAGGCTGAAAAACTGTTTTTT,CASRPRQGEAEKLFF
TRBJ1-1,TRBV13,11,NA,NA,TGTGCCAGCTCCCCTGGAACTGAAGCTTTCTTT,CASSPGTEAFF
TRBJ2-5,TRBV6-1,16,NA,few,TGTGCCAGCAGTGAAAACCCCCCCAAAGCGCGGGAGACCCAGTACTTC,CASSENPPKARETQYF
TRBJ2-3,TRBV4-3,17,TRBD2,NA,TGCGCCAGCAGCCAAGAACTAGCGGGAGGGCCTCCAGATACGCAGTATTTT,CASSQELAGGPPDTQYF
TRBJ2-1,TRBV7-8,14,NA,NA,TGTGCCAGCAGCTTAGTGTTCGAGCGCGATGAGCAGTTCTTC,CASSLVFERDEQFF
TRBJ2-7,TRBV19,14,NA,once,TGTGCCAGTAGTGAGGGGACGGGAGTCTACGAGCAGTACTTC,CASSEGTGVYEQYF